These 30 T cell receptor beta chains came from one sample sequenced in a study of blood T cell repertoires in COVID-19. Method: immunoSEQ multiplex PCR; TCRdb's copy keeps in-frame clones and lacks some. The repertoire holds roughly 220,000 clones, roughly four fifths seen once, with about 15% in the top ten. Sequences were obtained from PBMCs or T cells enriched from blood (not recorded which). The source of these receptors is a man aged 35 to 55 who had recovered from COVID-19.

The rearrangement joins TRBV7-2 to TRBJ1-1; perhaps TRBD1 as D (5 bases). Germline V gives CDR1 SGHTA, CDR2 FQGNSA. Trimming removed 4 bases from V and 0 bases from J, with 12 bases in between. This CDR3 has 15 amino acids. The CDR3 reads CASSSTRAMNTEAFF. CDR3 sequence (DNA): TGTGCCAGCAGCTCAACCAGGGCAATGAACACTGAAGCTTTCTTT.

This chain connects TRBV28 to TRBJ1-4, with D perhaps matching TRBD1 (6 bases). The V gene lost 4 bases and the J gene lost 3 bases, with 12 bases spanning the gap. The CDR3 consists of 15 residues. CDR1 is MDHEN, CDR2 SYDVKM, per germline. CDR3 sequence reads: CASSSGGQSNEKLFF. The DNA for the CDR3 is TGTGCCAGCAGTTCGGGAGGACAGTCTAATGAAAAACTGTTTTTT.

The chain has TRBV5-1 and TRBJ2-1; TRBD2 matches at 7 bases. The germline gives CDR1 SGHRS, CDR2 YFSETQ. V gave up 2 bases and J gave up 2 bases; unmatched junction bases: 4. The CDR3 has 15 residues. CDR3: CASSLTSDPYNEQFF. DNA for the CDR3: TGCGCCAGCAGCTTAACTAGCGATCCCTACAATGAGCAGTTCTTC.

The V and J genes are TRBV19 and TRBJ2-7; 9 bases are a match to TRBD1. There are 15 residues in the CDR3. V lost 5 bases and J lost 3; bases outside the gene matches: 8. Germline V gene sequence: CDR1 LNHDA, CDR2 SQIVND (reference sequence). CDR3 nucleotides: TGTGCCAGTAGTCCATGGACAGGGGCGTTCTACGAGCAGTACTTC. It encodes CASSPWTGAFYEQYF.

This clone was detected a few times. The genes are TRBV30 and TRBJ2-7, with D possibly TRBD1 on 5 matching bases. Germline V gene data show CDR1 as GTSNPN and CDR2 as SVGIG (reference sequence). The CDR3 length is 12 residues. The V end was cut by 1 base, the J end by 3 bases, with 7 bases between. DNA for the CDR3: TGTGCCTGGAGTGACAGGTACTACGAGCAGTACTTC. Encoded protein: CAWSDRYYEQYF.

CDR3 in amino acids: CASSLGRTSLQETQYF. CDR3 bases: TGTGCCAGCAGCTTAGGGAGAACAAGTTTACAAGAGACCCAGTACTTC. V and J are TRBV7-6 and TRBJ2-5; D is unclear. The length of the CDR3 is 16 residues. V shed 1 base and J shed 2 bases, with 14 bases lying between them. Germline CDR1 is SGHVS and CDR2 is FNYEAQ.

J is TRBJ1-1 and V is TRBV28, with D hard to call. This CDR3 has 13 amino acids. Trimming stripped 6 bases from V and 7 bases from J, with 15 bases between. In germline, CDR1 is MDHEN, CDR2 SYDVKM. The CDR3 nucleotides are TGTGCCAGCAGCGAGACCCAGGTTGGTGAAGCTTTCTTT. This codes for CASSETQVGEAFF.

The chain has TRBV29-1 and TRBJ1-1; D call uncertain. The CDR3 is 14 amino acids. The ends were cut back, 8 bases at V and 1 base at J, with 17 bases in the middle. CDR1 SQVTM and CDR2 ANQGSEA come from the germline V gene. In nucleotides, the CDR3 is TGCAGCACTACGGAGAGGCCATGGAACACTGAAGCTTTCTTT. Protein product: CSTTERPWNTEAFF.

The chain carries TRBV10-3 and TRBJ1-1; TRBD1 might be the D (5 bases). The CDR3 is 13 residues long. Germline V lookup: CDR1 ENHRY, CDR2 SYGVKD. The ends were cut back, 4 bases at V and 0 bases at J, with 6 bases in the middle. The CDR3 spells CAISGQLNTEAFF. The CDR3 nucleotides read TGTGCCATCAGTGGACAGCTGAACACTGAAGCTTTCTTT.

This clone was picked up a small number of times. The chain couples TRBV30 to TRBJ2-2; the match to TRBD1 covers 10 bases. The CDR3 is 16 residues long. V trimming: 3 bases; J trimming: 4 bases; junction bases outside the gene matches: 8. Germline V gene lookup returns CDR1 GTSNPN and CDR2 SVGIG (reference sequence). The CDR3 coding sequence is TGTGCCTGGAGCAGACAGGGGGCGAAGGGCACCGGGGAGCTGTTTTTT. Translated, it gives CAWSRQGAKGTGELFF.

Only one count was recorded for this clone. The V and J genes are TRBV7-9 and TRBJ2-5; possibly TRBD2 for D (6 bases). The germline V and J ends were trimmed by 5 bases and 4 bases, with 23 bases remaining between them. Germline V gives CDR1 SEHNR, CDR2 FQNEAQ (reference sequence). The CDR3 is 17 amino acids. The CDR3 coding sequence is TGTGCCAGCAGCCAACCTATCGGTGATAGCGGAGGAGAGACCCAGTACTTC. Translated, it gives CASSQPIGDSGGETQYF.

The rearrangement links TRBV19 to TRBJ1-5; a possible D gene is TRBD1 (6 bases). V lost 6 bases and J lost 0, with 12 bases in between. Germline V gene lookup returns CDR1 LNHDA and CDR2 SQIVND (reference sequence). The length of the CDR3 is 15 residues. As DNA, the CDR3 is TGTGCCAGTAGAAACCAGGGGCCTAGCAATCAGCCCCAGCATTTT. It specifies CASRNQGPSNQPQHF.

The rearrangement uses TRBV10-3 and TRBJ2-5; a possible D gene is TRBD2 (6 bases). V was trimmed by 4 bases and J by 1 base, leaving 10 bases between them. The CDR3 is made up of 14 amino acids. Germline V lookup: CDR1 ENHRY, CDR2 SYGVKD. DNA for the CDR3: TGTGCCATCAGTGTCCCGGGGGTCCAAGAGACCCAGTACTTC. Encoded protein: CAISVPGVQETQYF.

The CDR3 bases are TGTGCCAGCAGTCAGAGTGGGGAGGCCAAAAACATTCAGTACTTC. It specifies CASSQSGEAKNIQYF. V gene TRBV6-6 combines with J gene TRBJ2-4; D possibly corresponds to TRBD2 (5 bases). V dropped 5 bases and J dropped 1 base, with 12 bases sitting between them. Germline values: CDR1 MNHNY, CDR2 SVGAGI (reference sequence). The CDR3 is made up of 15 amino acids.

The rearrangement uses TRBV5-1 and TRBJ1-2; weak D call: TRBD1 (6 bases). V lost 4 bases to trimming and J lost 2 bases, with 15 bases between them. In germline, CDR1 is SGHRS, CDR2 YFSETQ. The CDR3 is 15 amino acids. Here the CDR3 reads CASSPRTDLNYGYTF. CDR3 nucleotides: TGCGCCAGCAGCCCAAGGACAGATTTGAACTATGGCTACACCTTC.

The CDR3 coding sequence is TGTGCCAGCAGTTTCCAGGATCAGCCCCAGCATTTT. Protein product: CASSFQDQPQHF. This chain uses TRBV28 with TRBJ1-5, with unresolved D. This CDR3 is built from 12 residues. Germline V gene data show CDR1 as MDHEN and CDR2 as SYDVKM. V lost 3 bases and J 5 bases, leaving 5 bases between the germline ends. The whole variable domain, filled in from reference TRBV28 and TRBJ1-5, reads DVKVTQSSRYLVKRTGEKVFLECVQDMDHENMFWYRQDPGLGLRLIYFSYDVKMKEKGDIPEGYSVSREKKERFSLILESASTNQTSMYLCASSFQDQPQHFGDGTRLSIL.

Only a few counts were recorded for this clone. This chain joins TRBV28 and TRBJ1-3, with no clear D. The germline gives CDR1 MDHEN, CDR2 SYDVKM. CDR3 length: 16 amino acids. The V end was cut by 5 bases, the J end by 0 bases, with 14 bases between. Here the CDR3 reads CASSLRGSFSGNTIYF. In nucleotides, the CDR3 is TGTGCCAGCAGTCTCCGCGGATCCTTCTCTGGAAACACCATATATTTT.

The rearrangement joins TRBV5-6 to TRBJ2-5, with D perhaps TRBD2 (5 bases). Per germline, CDR1 SGHDT and CDR2 YYEEEE. The CDR3 runs 14 residues. V dropped 0 bases and J dropped 0 bases, with 6 bases sitting between them. For the CDR3, the DNA is TGTGCCAGCAGCTTGGGGGAGTACCAAGAGACCCAGTACTTC. It codes for CASSLGEYQETQYF.

This chain uses TRBV5-1 with TRBJ1-2, with 9 bases identical to TRBD1. With V trimmed by 4 bases and J by 6 bases, 10 bases remained unmatched. Germline V lookup: CDR1 SGHRS, CDR2 YFSETQ. CDR3 length: 15 amino acids. CDR3 DNA sequence: TGCGCCAGCAGCCCCATGACAGGGGGAATGGATGGCTACACCTTC. This translates into CASSPMTGGMDGYTF.

The chain is built from TRBV21-1 and TRBJ1-6; TRBD1, the D gene given by the table, was not confirmed from the DNA. TRBV21-1 is a pseudogene. This CDR3 region has 15 residues. The CDR3 DNA sequence: TGTGCCAGCAGCAAAGTTCAGGGGGGCTGTTCACCCCTCCACTTT. Translation gives CASSKVQGGCSPLHF.

This clone was counted only a few times. V is TRBV3-1 (or the pseudogene TRBV3-2) and J is TRBJ1-5; the D gene is possibly TRBD1 (5 bases). The CDR3 is made up of 14 amino acids. V shed 3 bases and J shed 2 bases, with 8 bases lying between them. Germline loops: CDR1 LGHDT, CDR2 YNNKEL (reference sequence). The DNA of the CDR3 is TGTGCCAGCAGCCACAGGGAGGGCAATCAGCCCCAGCATTTT. Translating it yields CASSHREGNQPQHF.

This rearrangement joins TRBV5-1 to TRBJ1-1; D gene uncertain. The CDR3 totals 15 residues. With 1 base removed from V and 5 bases from J, the gap between germline ends came to 15 bases. Germline V gene lookup returns CDR1 SGHRS and CDR2 YFSETQ. The CDR3 reads CASSLRLEGKTEAFF. CDR3 sequence (DNA): TGCGCCAGCAGCTTGCGGTTAGAGGGAAAGACTGAAGCTTTCTTT.

This clone came up once. The genes are TRBV10-3 and TRBJ1-2; 7 positions match TRBD1. Germline V lookup: CDR1 ENHRY, CDR2 SYGVKD. CDR3 length equals 15 residues. The V segment lost 6 bases and the J segment 7 bases; nucleotides outside the gene matches: 14. This CDR3 is CAIRTSTGMIAGYTF. The CDR3 DNA reads TGTGCCATCAGGACCTCGACAGGGATGATCGCTGGCTACACCTTC.

The chain uses TRBV20-1 and TRBJ1-6; D gene uncertain. V lost 3 bases to trimming and J lost 9 bases, with 12 bases between them. Germline CDR1 and CDR2: DFQATT and SNEGSKA (reference sequence). The CDR3 consists of 13 residues. CDR3 bases: TGCAGTGCTAGTCGGACTACCCGTTCACCCCTCCACTTT. This sequence encodes CSASRTTRSPLHF.

The chain couples TRBV18 to TRBJ1-2, with D tentatively TRBD1 (5 bases). The germline gives CDR1 KGHSH, CDR2 LQKENI. V lost 6 bases to trimming and J lost 3 bases, with 14 bases between them. The CDR3 spans 14 residues. The CDR3, as DNA: TGTGCCAGCTCTCCGCAGGGAGGTGACTATGGCTACACCTTC. Encoded protein: CASSPQGGDYGYTF.

This chain connects TRBV9 to TRBJ1-6, with 8 nucleotides matching TRBD1. The CDR3 has 17 amino acids. V shed 3 bases, J shed 1 base, and the junction held 6 bases outside the gene matches. Germline V gene sequence: CDR1 SGDLS, CDR2 YYNGEE. The CDR3 is CASSGGQGRSYNSPLHF. The CDR3 DNA sequence: TGTGCCAGCAGCGGCGGACAGGGACGGTCCTATAATTCACCCCTCCACTTT.

The genes are TRBV28 and TRBJ2-1; 14 bases map to TRBD2. Unmatched junction bases numbered 8, after V lost 3 bases and J lost 10 bases. This CDR3 is 16 amino acids long. Germline CDR1 is MDHEN and CDR2 is SYDVKM. CDR3 coding DNA: TGTGCCAGCAGTTTGGGGGGACTAGCGGGAGCAAGGGAGCAGTTCTTC. This codes for CASSLGGLAGAREQFF.

The chain links TRBV14 to TRBJ2-5; weak D call: TRBD2 (6 bases). CDR1 SGHDN and CDR2 FVKESK come from the germline V gene. V lost 4 bases to trimming and J lost 1 base, with 19 bases between them. The CDR3 length is 17 residues. The CDR3: CASSRLGEAGIQETQYF. Written as DNA, the CDR3 is TGTGCCAGCAGCCGACTCGGGGAAGCGGGTATCCAAGAGACCCAGTACTTC.

V and J are TRBV3-1 (or the pseudogene TRBV3-2) and TRBJ2-1; 7 nucleotides line up with TRBD2. Germline-derived CDR1 and CDR2 are LGHDT and YNNKEL (reference sequence). The V gene end was trimmed by 5 bases and the J gene end by 0 bases; junction bases not matched to a gene: 7. There are 16 residues in the CDR3. CDR3 DNA sequence: TGTGCCAGCAGCGACTTACTAGCGAGCTCCTACAATGAGCAGTTCTTC. Its translation: CASSDLLASSYNEQFF.

The chain carries TRBV5-1 and TRBJ2-2, with 7 bases that match TRBD2. The germline CDR1 and CDR2 sequences are SGHRS and YFSETQ. This CDR3 comprises 14 residues. Germline trimming cut 6 bases from V and 4 bases from J; bases unmatched to any gene: 6. CDR3 sequence reads: CASTGTTLTGELFF. The CDR3 DNA reads as TGCGCCAGCACGGGGACTACCCTCACCGGGGAGCTGTTTTTT. The full variable domain, in which reference TRBV5-1 and TRBJ2-2 provide the parts outside the CDR3, is KAGVTQTPRYLIKTRGQQVTLSCSPISGHRSVSWYQQTPGQGLQFLFEYFSETQRNKGNFPGRFSGRQFSNSRSEMNVSTLELGDSALYLCASTGTTLTGELFFGEGSRLTVL.